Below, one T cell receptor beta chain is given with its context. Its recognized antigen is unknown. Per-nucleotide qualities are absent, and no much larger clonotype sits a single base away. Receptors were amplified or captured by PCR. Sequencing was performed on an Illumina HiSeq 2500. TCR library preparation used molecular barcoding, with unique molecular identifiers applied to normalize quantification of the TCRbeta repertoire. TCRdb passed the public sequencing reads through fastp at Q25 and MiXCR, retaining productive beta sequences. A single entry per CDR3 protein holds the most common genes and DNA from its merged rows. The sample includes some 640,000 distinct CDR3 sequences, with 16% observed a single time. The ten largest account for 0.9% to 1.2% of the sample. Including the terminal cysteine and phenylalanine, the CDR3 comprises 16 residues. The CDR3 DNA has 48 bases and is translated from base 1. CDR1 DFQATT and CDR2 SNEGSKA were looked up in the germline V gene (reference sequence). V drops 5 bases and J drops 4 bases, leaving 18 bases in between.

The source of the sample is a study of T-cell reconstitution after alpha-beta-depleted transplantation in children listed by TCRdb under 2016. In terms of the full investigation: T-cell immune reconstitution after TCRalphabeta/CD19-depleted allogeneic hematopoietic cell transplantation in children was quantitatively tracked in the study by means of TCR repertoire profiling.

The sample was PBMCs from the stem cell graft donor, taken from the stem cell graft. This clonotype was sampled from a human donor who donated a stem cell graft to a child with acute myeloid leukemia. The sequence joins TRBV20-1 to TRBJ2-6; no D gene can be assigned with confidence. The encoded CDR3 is CSAPYYGPSGANVLTF. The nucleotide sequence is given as TGCAGTGCTCCCTACTACGGGCCTTCCGGGGCCAACGTCCTGACTTTC.